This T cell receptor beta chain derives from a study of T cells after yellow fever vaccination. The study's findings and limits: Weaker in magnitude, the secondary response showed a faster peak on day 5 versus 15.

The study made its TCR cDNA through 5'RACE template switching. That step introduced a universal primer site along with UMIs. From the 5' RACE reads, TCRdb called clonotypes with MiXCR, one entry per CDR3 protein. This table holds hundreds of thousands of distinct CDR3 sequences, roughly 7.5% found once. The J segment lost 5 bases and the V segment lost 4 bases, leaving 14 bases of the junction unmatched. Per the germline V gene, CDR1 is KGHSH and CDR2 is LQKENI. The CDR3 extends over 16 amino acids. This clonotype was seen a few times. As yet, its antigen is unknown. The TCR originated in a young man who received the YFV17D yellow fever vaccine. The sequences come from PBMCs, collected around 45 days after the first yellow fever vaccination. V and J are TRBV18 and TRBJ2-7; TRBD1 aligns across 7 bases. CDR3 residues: CASSHRQGWASHEQYF. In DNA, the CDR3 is TGTGCCAGCTCACACCGACAGGGATGGGCATCTCACGAGCAGTACTTC. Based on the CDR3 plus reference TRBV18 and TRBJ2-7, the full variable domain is NAGVMQNPRHLVRRRGQEARLRCSPMKGHSHVYWYRQLPEEGLKFMVYLQKENIIDESGMPKERFSAEFPKEGPSILRIQQVVRGDSAAYFCASSHRQGWASHEQYFGPGTRLTVT.